These T cell receptor beta chains were read from a single sample in a study of cytomegalovirus exposure and HLA in healthy donors. This table comes from immunoSEQ multiplex PCR, and its TCRdb copy is limited to in-frame clones, with some not included. In the table there are 150,000 to 200,000 clones, 75% to 85% of which are singletons. Source material: PBMCs. The receptor set was obtained from a woman in her fifties or sixties in good health and CMV-seropositive. Both conserved end residues are part of each CDR3.

CDR3aa	v_gene
CASSPLSTDTQYF	TRBV9
CASTRTGSTNEKLFF	TRBV6-1
CSVQGYRVMDTQYF	TRBV29-1
CASSEVGAGGNSPLHF	TRBV6-1
CASSFGRQGAVGYTF	TRBV5-1
CASSRDTGTGADTQYF	TRBV6-6
CASSIKTSGGYEQYF	TRBV19
CASSNPIRGVQADTQYF	TRBV7-6
CASKMESSYNEQFF	TRBV25-1
CASRPTYFQGLYEQYF	TRBV6-4
CASSSASGGAYEQYF	TRBV5-1
CASSPQGREQFF	TRBV4-1
CASSPGTVSGNTIYF	TRBV9
CAISDFDRLQYEQYF	TRBV10-3
CASSSRGTLSYEQYF	TRBV13
CASSSGQVSNQPQHF	TRBV7-8
CSVGTQETQYF	TRBV29-1
CASSSRSGGGTDTQYF	TRBV6-5
CASSISRAHTGELFF	TRBV19
CARSGRDRVIEKLFF	TRBV5-3
CASSPFGLAGATNTGELFF	TRBV4-1
CASSNRDNYNSPLHF	TRBV5-1
CASSLGQNTEAFF	TRBV6-5
CASSLGGQQEEQYF	TRBV5-6
CASTYSTGYQETQYF	TRBV7-7
CASRNRGTNNNEKLFF	TRBV19
CASSPGLAGGDTQYF	TRBV5-8
CASSERKEQYF	TRBV7-2
CASSFGREAYEQYF	TRBV5-4
CAIGGGPHNEQFF	TRBV10-3
CASSPRDTEAFF	TRBV18
CAWGQGIIYF	TRBV30
CASDRDSNRPQHF	TRBV12-5
CASSPSTEVETQYF	TRBV5-1
CASSPSLYNEQFF	TRBV2
CASSFAWGGTGELFF	TRBV7-6
CASSLIGWTASGNTIYF	TRBV5-6
CASGQGRDQPQHF	TRBV6-1
CASAAGQETQYF	TRBV27
CASSTTGSGGAKNEQFF	TRBV19
CASSLGSGGAGNEQFF	TRBV5-1
CASSWDRDIPQETQYF	TRBV5-1
CASSLGQGAIYEQYF	TRBV5-1
CASRRTGTSNNTQYF	TRBV5-1
CASHGSYNSPLHF	TRBV2